This T cell receptor beta chain was retrieved from a study of blood T cell repertoires in COVID-19 (TCRdb year 2020). For the study in its entirety: The collaborator samples originated in the United States, Italy and Spain and spanned the acute and convalescent phases of COVID-19. Where HLA class I and class II types were available, the types were taken from metadata supplied by the sample provider, not from assay-based typing. The prospective study material was composed of cDNA or gDNA derived from T cells, B-cell-depleted T cells, or PBMCs. Subjects who had been exposed to COVID-19, were actively infected with it, or had recovered from it provided the deeply sampled blood TCRbeta repertoires that made up the dataset. The samples were drawn from the first 160 participants of the ongoing ImmuneRACE study and from over a thousand subjects provided by 6 global collaborators. Sample metadata almost always included a de-identified subject ID, COVID-19 status, age in years and sex. The repertoires were released in a freely available public database intended as a resource for research on the immune response to SARS-CoV-2.

Enrolling through a virtual design, the prospective study's participants ranged in age from about 18 to 89 years and lived across 20 to 25 United States geographic areas. Cohort assignment in the prospective study relied on participant-reported clinical history from a screening survey and a study questionnaire. Recovered participants in ImmuneRACE Cohort 3 were defined as having two consecutive negative NP/OP PCR tests, clearance from a healthcare professional, or resolution of symptoms. Mobile phlebotomists in the prospective study collected whole blood, serum and a nasopharyngeal or oropharyngeal swab from every participant. Additional blood draws and questionnaires over an approximately two-month period could optionally be provided by prospective study participants. Before DNA extraction, blood samples from the prospective study were shipped at room temperature or frozen. The investigation overall reported the following: How much clinical and demographic metadata was included differed by source and by participant, and the metadata was provided uncurated.

TCRbeta CDR3 regions were amplified from genomic DNA by means of the immunoSEQ Assay, a bias-controlled multiplex PCR. The paper's processing steps were these. Nucleated cell counts per sample were estimated from amplification of reference gene primers within the assay. To quantify the absolute abundance of each unique TCRbeta CDR3 rearrangement, sequence reads were collapsed and filtered. Productive Simpson clonality was computed per sample as the square root of Simpson's diversity index over productive rearrangements. TCRdb stores this immuneACCESS table with in-frame sequences only. Part of the clones is absent; in the studies checked, under half of the shortfall reflects unresolved V genes, and no reason is known for the rest. The V and J calls and clone size come from that table; D and trimming were worked out from the DNA. Present in this sample are 250,000 or so clones, about 85% of which were seen just once. The top ten clonotypes cover approximately 10% of the sample.

The V end gives up 2 bases and the J end 0 bases, leaving 0 bases in the junction not matched to a gene. The germline V gene supplies CDR1 MDHEN and CDR2 SYDVKM. There are 16 amino acids in the CDR3, from cysteine to phenylalanine inclusive. The retained sequence is limited to the CDR3, 48 bases, with the frame set at the first base. In its sample, this clone was seen once. Its antigen is not yet known. No much larger clone exists at a distance of one base, and base qualities are not known. Rearrangement joined TRBV28 to TRBJ2-2; 10 bases in between match TRBD1. The origin of this receptor is a man aged 30 to 45 who had recovered from COVID-19. Sequences were obtained from PBMCs or T cells enriched from blood (not recorded which). Here is the DNA: TGTGCCAGCAGTTTAGGGACAGGGGCGAACACCGGGGAGCTGTTTTTT. Translation gives CASSLGTGANTGELFF.